What follows describes a single T cell receptor (beta chain). Antigen: not known. The sample originates from a study of cytomegalovirus exposure and HLA in healthy donors. Overall study findings and caveats: In vitro work confirmed that three CMV-associated chains recognize CMV antigens. Excluded: some indistinguishable V segments such as TRBV6-2 and TRBV6-3.

13 Jbeta primers and 60 Vbeta primers were used for the PCR. Original analysis: Around 11 million of 65 million to 95 million unique TCR beta chains were shared, per a later count. Sequencing used immunoSEQ multiplex PCR; TCRdb keeps in-frame clones, though not all of them. V and J calls and clone size come straight from that table; D and trimming were deduced from the DNA. The sample includes 53,000 or so clones, about 69% seen only once; the top ten take 6.5% to 8.5%. The CDR3 loop spans 18 amino acids. V lost 0 bases, J lost 0 bases, and 12 bases lay in between. Germline V lookup: CDR1 SNHLY, CDR2 FYNNEI.

The sample taken for sequencing was PBMCs. This TCR was sampled from a man aged 25 to 45 in good health and CMV-seropositive. This chain links TRBV2 with TRBJ1-6; D is perhaps TRBD1 (6 bases). Here the CDR3 reads CASSEALTGSSYNSPLHF. CDR3 nucleotide sequence: TGTGCCAGCAGTGAAGCGCTAACAGGGAGCTCCTATAATTCACCCCTCCACTTT.